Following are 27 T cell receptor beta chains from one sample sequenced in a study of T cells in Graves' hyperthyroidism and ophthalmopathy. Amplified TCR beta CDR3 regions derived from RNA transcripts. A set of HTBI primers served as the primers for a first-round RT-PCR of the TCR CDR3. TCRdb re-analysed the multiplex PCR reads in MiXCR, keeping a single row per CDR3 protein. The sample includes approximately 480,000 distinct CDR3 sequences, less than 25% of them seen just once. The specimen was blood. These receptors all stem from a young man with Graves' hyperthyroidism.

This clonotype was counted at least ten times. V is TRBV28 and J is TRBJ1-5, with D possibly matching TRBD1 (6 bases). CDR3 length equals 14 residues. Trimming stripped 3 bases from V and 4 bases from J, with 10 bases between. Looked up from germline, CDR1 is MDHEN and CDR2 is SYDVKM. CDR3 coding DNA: TGTGCCAGCAGTTTGTCACAGGGAAATCAGCCCCAGCATTTT. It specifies CASSLSQGNQPQHF.

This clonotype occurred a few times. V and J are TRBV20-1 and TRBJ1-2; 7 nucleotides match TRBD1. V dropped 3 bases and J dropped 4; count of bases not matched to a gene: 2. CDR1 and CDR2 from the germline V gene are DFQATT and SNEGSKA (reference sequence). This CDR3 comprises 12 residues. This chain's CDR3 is CSARDRLYGYTF. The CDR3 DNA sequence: TGCAGTGCTAGGGACAGGCTCTATGGCTACACCTTC.

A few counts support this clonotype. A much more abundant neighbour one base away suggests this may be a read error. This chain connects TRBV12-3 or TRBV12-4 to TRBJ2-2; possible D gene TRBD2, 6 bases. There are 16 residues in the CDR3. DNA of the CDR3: TGTGCCAGCGGTTTGGGGGGACTTACTACGGCCGGGGAGCTGTTTTTT. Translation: CASGLGGLTTAGELFF.

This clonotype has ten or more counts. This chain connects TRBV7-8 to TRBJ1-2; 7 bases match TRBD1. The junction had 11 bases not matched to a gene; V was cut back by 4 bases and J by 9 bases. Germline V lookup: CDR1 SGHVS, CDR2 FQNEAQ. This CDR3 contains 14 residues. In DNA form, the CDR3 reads TGTGCCAGCAGCTCAAGGGGGCTCGCTTCCCGCTACACCTTC. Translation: CASSSRGLASRYTF.

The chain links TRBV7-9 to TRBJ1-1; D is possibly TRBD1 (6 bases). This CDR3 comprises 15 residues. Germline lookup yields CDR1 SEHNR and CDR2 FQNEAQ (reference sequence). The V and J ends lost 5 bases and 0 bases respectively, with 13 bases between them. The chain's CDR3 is CASSSRQEMNTEAFF. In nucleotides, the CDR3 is TGTGCCAGCAGCAGTCGACAGGAGATGAACACTGAAGCTTTCTTT.

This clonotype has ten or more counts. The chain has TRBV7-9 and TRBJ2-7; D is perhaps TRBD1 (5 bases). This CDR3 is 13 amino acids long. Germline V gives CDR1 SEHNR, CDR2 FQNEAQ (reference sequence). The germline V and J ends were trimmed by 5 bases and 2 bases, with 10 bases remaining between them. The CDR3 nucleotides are TGTGCCAGCAGCCCCGGACACCCCTACGAGCAGTACTTC. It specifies CASSPGHPYEQYF.

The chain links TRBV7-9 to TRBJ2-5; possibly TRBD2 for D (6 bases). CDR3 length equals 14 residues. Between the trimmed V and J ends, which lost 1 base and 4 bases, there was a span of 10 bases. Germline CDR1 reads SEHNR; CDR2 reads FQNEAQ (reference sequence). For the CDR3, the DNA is TGTGCCAGCAGCTTAGGACTAGGCGTAGAGACCCAGTACTTC. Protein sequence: CASSLGLGVETQYF.

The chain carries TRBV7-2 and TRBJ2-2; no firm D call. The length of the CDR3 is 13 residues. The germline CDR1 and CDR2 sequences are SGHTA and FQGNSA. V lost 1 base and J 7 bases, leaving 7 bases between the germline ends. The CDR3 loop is CASSLEVVGELFF. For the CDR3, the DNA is TGTGCCAGCAGCTTAGAGGTTGTCGGGGAGCTGTTTTTT.

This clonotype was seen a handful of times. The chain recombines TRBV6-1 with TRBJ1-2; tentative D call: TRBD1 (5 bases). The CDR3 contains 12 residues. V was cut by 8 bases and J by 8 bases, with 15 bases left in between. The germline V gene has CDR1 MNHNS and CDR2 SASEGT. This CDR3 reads CASLSGRGGYTF. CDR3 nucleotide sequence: TGTGCCAGCCTCTCGGGGCGTGGAGGCTACACCTTC.

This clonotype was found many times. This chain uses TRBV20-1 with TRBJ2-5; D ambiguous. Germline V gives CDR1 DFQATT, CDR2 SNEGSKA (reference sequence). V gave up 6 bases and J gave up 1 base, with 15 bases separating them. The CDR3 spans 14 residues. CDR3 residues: CSAPSSAIQETQYF. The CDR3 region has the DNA TGCAGTGCCCCCTCATCGGCGATCCAAGAGACCCAGTACTTC.

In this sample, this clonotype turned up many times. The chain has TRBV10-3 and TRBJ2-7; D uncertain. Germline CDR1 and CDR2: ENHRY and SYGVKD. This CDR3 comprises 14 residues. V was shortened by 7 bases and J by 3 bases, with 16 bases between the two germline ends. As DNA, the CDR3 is TGTGCCATCAAGGGTCGGCCAGGTAACTACGAGCAGTACTTC. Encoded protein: CAIKGRPGNYEQYF.

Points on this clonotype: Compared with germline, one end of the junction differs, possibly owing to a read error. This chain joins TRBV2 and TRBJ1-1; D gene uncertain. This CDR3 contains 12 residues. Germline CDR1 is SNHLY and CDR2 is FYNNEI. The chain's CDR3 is CVSGQGNTEAFF. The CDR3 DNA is TGTGTCAGCGGCCAAGGGAACACTGAAGCTTTCTTT.

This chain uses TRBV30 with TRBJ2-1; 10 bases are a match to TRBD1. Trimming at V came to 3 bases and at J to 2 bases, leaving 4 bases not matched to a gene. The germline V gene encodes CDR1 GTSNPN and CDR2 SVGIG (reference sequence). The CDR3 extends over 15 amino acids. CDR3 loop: CAWSEGQGPYNEQFF. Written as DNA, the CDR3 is TGTGCCTGGAGCGAGGGACAGGGGCCCTACAATGAGCAGTTCTTC. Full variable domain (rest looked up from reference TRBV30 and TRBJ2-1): SQTIHQWPATLVQPVGSPLSLECTVEGTSNPNLYWYRQAAGRGLQLLFYSVGIGQISSEVPQNLSASRPQDRQFILSSKKLLLSDSGFYLCAWSEGQGPYNEQFFGPGTRLTVL.

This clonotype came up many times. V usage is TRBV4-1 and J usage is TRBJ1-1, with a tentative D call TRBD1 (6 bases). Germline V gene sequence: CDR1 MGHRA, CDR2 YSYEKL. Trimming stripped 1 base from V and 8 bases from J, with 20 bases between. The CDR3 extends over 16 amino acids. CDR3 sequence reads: CASSQGALRGAAEAFF. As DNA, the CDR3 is TGCGCCAGCAGCCAAGGCGCCTTAAGGGGGGCCGCGGAAGCTTTCTTT.

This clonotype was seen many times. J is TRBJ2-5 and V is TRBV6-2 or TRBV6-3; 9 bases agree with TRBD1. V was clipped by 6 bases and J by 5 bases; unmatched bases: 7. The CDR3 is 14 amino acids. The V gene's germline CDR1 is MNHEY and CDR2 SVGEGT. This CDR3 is CASSLGQGYETQYF. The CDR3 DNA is TGTGCCAGCAGCCTGGGACAGGGTTACGAGACCCAGTACTTC.

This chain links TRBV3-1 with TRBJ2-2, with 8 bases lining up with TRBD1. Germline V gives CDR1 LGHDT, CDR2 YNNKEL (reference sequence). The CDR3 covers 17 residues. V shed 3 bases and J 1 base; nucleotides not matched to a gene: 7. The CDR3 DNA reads TGTGCCAGCAGCCAGGGCCGGACAGGGAAGAACACCGGGGAGCTGTTTTTT. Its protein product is CASSQGRTGKNTGELFF.

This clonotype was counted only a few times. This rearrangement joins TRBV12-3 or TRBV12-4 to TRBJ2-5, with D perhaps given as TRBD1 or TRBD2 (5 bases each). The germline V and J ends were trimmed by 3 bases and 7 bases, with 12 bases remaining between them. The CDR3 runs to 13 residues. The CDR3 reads CASSLSGDGTQYF. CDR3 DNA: TGTGCCAGCAGTTTGTCTGGGGACGGGACCCAGTACTTC.

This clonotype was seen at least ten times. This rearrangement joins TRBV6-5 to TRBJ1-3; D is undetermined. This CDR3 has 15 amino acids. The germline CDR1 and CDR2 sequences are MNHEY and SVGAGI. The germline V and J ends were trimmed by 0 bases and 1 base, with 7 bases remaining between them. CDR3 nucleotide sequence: TGTGCCAGCAGTTACTCAGGGCTATCTGGAAACACCATATATTTT. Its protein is CASSYSGLSGNTIYF.

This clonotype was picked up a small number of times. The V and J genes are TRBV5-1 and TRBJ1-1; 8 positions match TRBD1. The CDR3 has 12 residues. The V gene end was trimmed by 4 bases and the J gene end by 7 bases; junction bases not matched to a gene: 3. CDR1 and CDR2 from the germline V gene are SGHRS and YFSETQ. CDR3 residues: CASSTGQGEAFF. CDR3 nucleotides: TGCGCCAGCAGCACTGGACAGGGTGAAGCTTTCTTT.

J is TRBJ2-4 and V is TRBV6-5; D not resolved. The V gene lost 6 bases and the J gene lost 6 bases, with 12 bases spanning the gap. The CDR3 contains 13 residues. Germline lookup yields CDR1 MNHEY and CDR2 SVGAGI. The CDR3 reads CASSYGRRNIQYF. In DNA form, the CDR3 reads TGTGCCAGCAGCTACGGACGGAGAAACATTCAGTACTTC.

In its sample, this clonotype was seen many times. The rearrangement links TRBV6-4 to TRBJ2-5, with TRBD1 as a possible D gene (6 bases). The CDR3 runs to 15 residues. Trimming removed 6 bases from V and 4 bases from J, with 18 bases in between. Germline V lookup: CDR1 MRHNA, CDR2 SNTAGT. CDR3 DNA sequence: TGTGCCAGCAGCCCCGTCGCAGGGGCAGGAGAGACCCAGTACTTC. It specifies CASSPVAGAGETQYF.

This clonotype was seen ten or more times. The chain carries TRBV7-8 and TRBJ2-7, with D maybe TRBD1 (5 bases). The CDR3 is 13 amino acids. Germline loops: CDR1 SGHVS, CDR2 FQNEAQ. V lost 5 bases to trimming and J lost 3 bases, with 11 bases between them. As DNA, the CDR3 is TGTGCCAGCAGCGGTCGGACAAACTACGAGCAGTACTTC. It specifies CASSGRTNYEQYF.

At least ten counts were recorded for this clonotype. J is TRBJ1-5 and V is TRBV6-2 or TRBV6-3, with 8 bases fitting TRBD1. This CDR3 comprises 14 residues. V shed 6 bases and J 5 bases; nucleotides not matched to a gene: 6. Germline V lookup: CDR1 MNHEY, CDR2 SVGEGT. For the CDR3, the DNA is TGTGCCAGCAGCTCGACAGGGGTTCATCAGCCCCAGCATTTT. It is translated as CASSSTGVHQPQHF.

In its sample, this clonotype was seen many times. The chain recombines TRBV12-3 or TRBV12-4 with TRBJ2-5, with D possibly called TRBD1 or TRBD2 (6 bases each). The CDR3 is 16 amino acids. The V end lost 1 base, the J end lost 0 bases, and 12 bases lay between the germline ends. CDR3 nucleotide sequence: TGTGCCAGCAGTTTAGAGGCCGGGGGCAACCAAGAGACCCAGTACTTC. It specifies CASSLEAGGNQETQYF.

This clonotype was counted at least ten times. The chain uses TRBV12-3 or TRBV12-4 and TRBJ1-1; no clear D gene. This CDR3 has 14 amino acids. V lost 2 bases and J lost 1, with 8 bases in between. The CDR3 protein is CASSLSLPNTEAFF. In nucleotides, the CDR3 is TGTGCCAGCAGTTTATCCCTACCGAACACTGAAGCTTTCTTT.

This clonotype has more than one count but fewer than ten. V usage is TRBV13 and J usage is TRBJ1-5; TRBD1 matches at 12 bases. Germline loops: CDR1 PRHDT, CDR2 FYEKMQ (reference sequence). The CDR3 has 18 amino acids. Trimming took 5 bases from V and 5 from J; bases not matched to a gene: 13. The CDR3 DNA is TGTGCCAGCAGCGCCTCCGGGACAGGGGGCCGGATAGATCAGCCCCAGCATTTT. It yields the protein CASSASGTGGRIDQPQHF.

The CDR3, as DNA: TGCAGTGCTAGAGATCAAGCTCGCCAAGAGACCCAGTACTTC. As protein: CSARDQARQETQYF. This chain uses TRBV20-1 with TRBJ2-5; no clear D gene. V gave up 0 bases and J gave up 1 base, with 9 bases separating them. Germline values: CDR1 DFQATT, CDR2 SNEGSKA (reference sequence). The CDR3 runs 14 residues.